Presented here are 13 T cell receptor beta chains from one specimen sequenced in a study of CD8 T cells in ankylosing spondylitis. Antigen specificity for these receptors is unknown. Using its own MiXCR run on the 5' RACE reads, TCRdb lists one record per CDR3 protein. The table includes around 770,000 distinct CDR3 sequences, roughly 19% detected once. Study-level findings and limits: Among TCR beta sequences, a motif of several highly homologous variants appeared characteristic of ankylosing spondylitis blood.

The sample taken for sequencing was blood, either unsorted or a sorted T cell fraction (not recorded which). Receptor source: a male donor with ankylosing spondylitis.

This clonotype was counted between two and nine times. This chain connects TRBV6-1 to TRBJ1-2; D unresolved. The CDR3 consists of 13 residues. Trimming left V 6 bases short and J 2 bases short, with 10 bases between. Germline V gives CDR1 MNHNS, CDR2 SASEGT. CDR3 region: CASSQARNYGYTF. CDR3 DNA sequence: TGTGCCAGCAGCCAGGCCAGGAACTATGGCTACACCTTC.

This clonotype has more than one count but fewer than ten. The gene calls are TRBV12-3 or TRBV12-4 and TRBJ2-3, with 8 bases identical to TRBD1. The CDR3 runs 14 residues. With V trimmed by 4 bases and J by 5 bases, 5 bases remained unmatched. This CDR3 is CASSSWTGQDTQYF. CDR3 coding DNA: TGTGCCAGCAGTTCTTGGACAGGGCAAGATACGCAGTATTTT.

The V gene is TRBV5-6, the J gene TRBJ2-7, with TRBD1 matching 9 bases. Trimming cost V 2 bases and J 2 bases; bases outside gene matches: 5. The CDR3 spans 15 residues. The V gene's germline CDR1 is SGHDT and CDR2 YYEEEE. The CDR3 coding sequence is TGTGCCAGCAGCTTACCCGGGACAGGGACCTACGAGCAGTACTTC. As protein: CASSLPGTGTYEQYF.

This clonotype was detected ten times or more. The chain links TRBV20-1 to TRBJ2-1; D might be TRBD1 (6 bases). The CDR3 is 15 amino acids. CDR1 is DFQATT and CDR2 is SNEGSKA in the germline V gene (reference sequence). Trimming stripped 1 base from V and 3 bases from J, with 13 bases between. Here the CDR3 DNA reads TGCAGTGCTAGAGGAACAGGGACCTACTACAATGAGCAGTTCTTC. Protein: CSARGTGTYYNEQFF.

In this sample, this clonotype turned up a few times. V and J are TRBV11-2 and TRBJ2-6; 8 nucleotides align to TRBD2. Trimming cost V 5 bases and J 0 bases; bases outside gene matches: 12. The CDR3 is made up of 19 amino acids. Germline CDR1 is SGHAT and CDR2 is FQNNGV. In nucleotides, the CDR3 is TGTGCCAGCAGCCCTGCGGGTAGCGGGACCTTCTCTGGGGCCAACGTCCTGACTTTC. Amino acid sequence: CASSPAGSGTFSGANVLTF.

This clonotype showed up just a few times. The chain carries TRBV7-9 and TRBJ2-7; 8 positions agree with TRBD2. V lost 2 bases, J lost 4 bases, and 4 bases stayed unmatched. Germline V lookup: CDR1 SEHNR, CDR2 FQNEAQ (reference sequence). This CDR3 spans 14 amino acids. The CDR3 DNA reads TGTGCCAGCAGCTTACCGGGGGGGCCTTACGAGCAGTACTTC. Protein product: CASSLPGGPYEQYF.

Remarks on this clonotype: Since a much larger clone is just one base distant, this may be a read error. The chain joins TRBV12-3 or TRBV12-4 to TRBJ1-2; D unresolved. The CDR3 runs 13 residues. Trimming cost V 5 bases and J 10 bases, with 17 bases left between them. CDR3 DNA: TGTGCCAGCAGTACCCCCCGGAGATTGATCTACACCTTC. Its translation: CASSTPRRLIYTF.

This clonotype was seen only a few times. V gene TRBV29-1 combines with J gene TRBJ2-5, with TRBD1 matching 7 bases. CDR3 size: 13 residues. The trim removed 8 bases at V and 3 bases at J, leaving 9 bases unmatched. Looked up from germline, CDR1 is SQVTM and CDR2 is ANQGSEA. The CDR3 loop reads CSTDRDRKETQYF. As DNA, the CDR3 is TGCAGCACTGACCGGGACAGAAAAGAGACCCAGTACTTC.

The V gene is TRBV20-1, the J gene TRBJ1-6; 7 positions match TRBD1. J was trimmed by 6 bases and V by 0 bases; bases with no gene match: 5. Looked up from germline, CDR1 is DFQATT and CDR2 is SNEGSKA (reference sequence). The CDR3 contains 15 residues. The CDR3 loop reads CSAREWTGVNSPLHF. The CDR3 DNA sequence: TGCAGTGCTAGAGAGTGGACAGGAGTTAATTCACCCCTCCACTTT.

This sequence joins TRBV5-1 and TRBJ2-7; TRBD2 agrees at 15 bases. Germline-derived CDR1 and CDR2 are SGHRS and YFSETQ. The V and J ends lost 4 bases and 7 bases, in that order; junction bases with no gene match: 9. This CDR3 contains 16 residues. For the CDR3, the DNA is TGCGCCAGCAGCCCCATCCCGGGACTAGCGGGGGGAGAGCAGTACTTC. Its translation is CASSPIPGLAGGEQYF.

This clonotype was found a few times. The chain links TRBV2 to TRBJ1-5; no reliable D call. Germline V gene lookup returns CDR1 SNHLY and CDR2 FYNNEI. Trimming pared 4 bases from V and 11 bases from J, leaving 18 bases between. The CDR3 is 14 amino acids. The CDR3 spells CASSGQEGLRAQHF. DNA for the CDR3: TGTGCCAGCAGTGGGCAGGAGGGCCTGAGGGCCCAGCATTTT.

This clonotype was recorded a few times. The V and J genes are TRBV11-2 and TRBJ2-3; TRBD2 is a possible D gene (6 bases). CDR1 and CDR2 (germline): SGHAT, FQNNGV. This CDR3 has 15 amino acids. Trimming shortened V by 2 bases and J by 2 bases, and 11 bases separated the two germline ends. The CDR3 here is CASSLIAVITDTQYF. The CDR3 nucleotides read TGTGCCAGCAGCTTAATAGCGGTGATCACAGATACGCAGTATTTT.

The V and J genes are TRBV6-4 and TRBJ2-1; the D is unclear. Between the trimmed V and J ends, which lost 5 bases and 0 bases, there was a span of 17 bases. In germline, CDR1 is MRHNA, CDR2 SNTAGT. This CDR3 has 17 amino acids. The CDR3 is CASSPLLGRSSYNEQFF. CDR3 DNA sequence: TGTGCCAGCAGTCCTCTCTTGGGTCGGAGCTCCTACAATGAGCAGTTCTTC.